The entry below describes one T cell receptor (beta chain). No cognate antigen has been identified for it. Within one base of it there is no much larger clone, and no base qualities were kept. Collaborating institutions collected whole blood in K2EDTA tubes following their own protocols. Collaborator samples were shipped for TCRbeta analysis as frozen whole blood, isolated PBMCs, or DNA extracted from either sample type. The immunoSEQ Assay, a bias-controlled multiplex PCR, was used to amplify TCRbeta CDR3 regions from genomic DNA. The original methods were these. The number of nucleated cells in each sample was estimated from the amplification of reference gene primers within the assay. To quantify the absolute abundance of each unique TCRbeta CDR3 rearrangement, sequence reads were collapsed and filtered. For each sample, productive Simpson clonality was calculated as the square root of Simpson's diversity index across productive rearrangements. TCRdb provides this immuneACCESS table in a form limited to in-frame rearrangements. Some clones are lacking; in checked studies, under half of them reflect an unresolved V gene, and why the rest are absent is not known. D and trimming were read from the DNA, whereas the V and J calls and clone size are those reported in that table. The sample records 180,000 or so clones, around 90% of which are singletons. Together, the top ten hold around 1.4% of the sample.

The sample originates from a study of blood T cell repertoires in COVID-19 (dated by TCRdb to the early 2020s). Concerning the study at large: Collaborator samples came from the United States, Italy and Spain and covered acute and convalescent phases of COVID-19. The prospective study material was composed of cDNA or gDNA derived from T cells, B-cell-depleted T cells, or PBMCs. Deeply sampled blood TCRbeta repertoires from subjects exposed to, actively infected with, or recovered from COVID-19 were included in the dataset. A freely available public database, intended as a resource for researchers studying the immune response to SARS-CoV-2, is where the repertoires were released. Samples came from the ongoing ImmuneRACE study (first 160 participants) plus 1,254 subjects from 6 global collaborators. The sample metadata nearly always contained a de-identified subject ID, COVID-19 status, age in years and sex. Where available, HLA class I and class II types were obtained from metadata supplied by the sample provider rather than from assay-based typing.

CDR1 GTSNPN and CDR2 SVGIG are derived from the germline V gene (reference sequence). V was cut back by 2 bases and J by 0 bases, leaving a gap of 7 bases between them. The CDR3 numbers 14 residues from cysteine through phenylalanine. Of the read, only the CDR3 DNA is kept; its 42 bases are in frame from base 1. General findings and caveats noted by the study authors: The amount of clinical and demographic metadata varied by source and participant and was provided uncurated.

Sequencing was done on a sample of peripheral blood. The clonotype was recovered from a woman aged 50 to 60 with acute or convalescent COVID-19. The sequence links TRBV30 to TRBJ1-4; a confident D gene designation cannot be given. This receptor has the CDR3 CAWSHGATNEKLFF. The DNA sequence follows: TGTGCCTGGAGTCACGGAGCAACTAATGAAAAACTGTTTTTT.